This T cell receptor (beta chain) emerged from a study of shared clonotypes between healthy human individuals. Study-wide results and caveats: Rarefaction indicated that sorted-subset sequencing remained incomplete although depth was large.

This CDR3 is built from 15 residues. Germline-derived CDR1 and CDR2 are SGHRS and YFSETQ. Trimming removed 0 bases at V and 2 bases at J, with 11 bases between. Details on this clone: Its target is not known.

Assay used: immunoSEQ multiplex PCR; TCRdb lists only in-frame clones, some missing. The sample holds 600,000 to 800,000 clones; 55% to 75% are singletons and the top ten take over 1.5%. The sequencing input was memory CD4+ T cells sorted from blood. As for subset: CD45RA-negative fraction. The origin of this receptor is a woman aged 25 to 39 in good health. The rearrangement uses TRBV5-1 and TRBJ2-5; D possibly corresponds to TRBD1 (5 bases). This CDR3 is CASSLGGLTQETQYF. In nucleotides, the CDR3 is TGCGCCAGCAGCTTGGGGGGCTTGACGCAAGAGACCCAGTACTTC.